This TCR beta chain was observed in a study of cytomegalovirus exposure and HLA in healthy donors. CDR3 size: 14 residues. The V gene lost 4 bases and the J gene lost 6 bases, with 16 bases spanning the gap. CDR1 is SQVTM, CDR2 ANQGSEA, per germline. PCR employed 60 Vbeta and 13 Jbeta primers. Libraries were prepared by immunoSEQ multiplex PCR; TCRdb keeps only in-frame clonotypes and omits some of them. This sample has some 150,000 clones, with about three quarters found just once. Comments on this clone: The antigen remains unidentified.

Findings of the study overall: It was only CMV serostatus that was available as immune exposure information.

The receptor was isolated from a woman under 40 in good health and CMV-seronegative. The rearrangement links TRBV29-1 to TRBJ2-1, with D possibly matching TRBD1 (6 bases). The specimen was PBMCs. The CDR3 region is CSVGLTGGSNEQFF. The CDR3 coding sequence is TGCAGCGTTGGGTTGACAGGCGGTAGCAATGAGCAGTTCTTC.